This TCR beta chain was sequenced in a study of OX40 agonist ivuxolimab in advanced cancers. Using immunoSEQ multiplex PCR, the repertoire was profiled, and TCRdb retains in-frame clones only, with some absent. The sample has some 50,000 clones; approximately 86% are singletons. This clone has only one observation. The V gene lost 1 base and the J gene lost 0 bases, with 10 bases spanning the gap. The CDR3 is 16 amino acids. Germline V gene data show CDR1 as SGHTA and CDR2 as FQGNSA. The source is an adult with an advanced solid tumor such as melanoma, head and neck, liver or kidney cancer. The starting material was CD4+ or CD8+ T cells sorted from blood, obtained in a trial of the OX40 agonist ivuxolimab. The chain combines TRBV7-2 with TRBJ1-5, with a tentative D call TRBD1 (6 bases). This CDR3 reads CASSLGGGRSNQPQHF. The CDR3 coding sequence is TGTGCCAGCAGCTTAGGGGGGGGGCGTAGCAATCAGCCCCAGCATTTT.